A selection of T cell receptor beta chains follows, all from one sample in a study of blood T cells in healthy people across ages. TCRdb analysed the 5' RACE reads with MiXCR anew, one entry per CDR3 protein. Counted here are approximately 1.5 million distinct CDR3 sequences, roughly 43% occurring once; the ten biggest clones make up about 4%. Source material: blood. The receptor source for this set is a woman under 30 in good health. The CDR3 runs from the conserved cysteine through the conserved F or W. D genes are given only for firm matches. A clone size is listed for some rows: how often the clone was seen (once, few, many), or a class if it is expanded.

D gene: NA
J gene: TRBJ2-7
clone size: NA
V gene: TRBV20-1
CDR3 DNA: TGCAGTGTTCAAGCCAGGCACTCCTACGAGCAGTACTTC
CDR3 protein: CSVQARHSYEQYF

D gene: NA
J gene: TRBJ2-7
clone size: NA
V gene: TRBV14
CDR3 DNA: TGTGCCAGCAGCCAACCGGACAGTAGCTCCTACGAGCAGTACTTC
CDR3 protein: CASSQPDSSSYEQYF

D gene: NA
J gene: TRBJ2-7
clone size: NA
V gene: TRBV11-2
CDR3 DNA: TGTGCCAGCAGGACCACCCGCAGGATTGACGAGCAGTACTTC
CDR3 protein: CASRTTRRIDEQYF

D gene: NA
J gene: TRBJ2-1
clone size: NA
V gene: TRBV20-1
CDR3 DNA: TGCAGTGCTGGTACACCCCGGGGGTCTTCAGTCAATGAGCAGTTCTTC
CDR3 protein: CSAGTPRGSSVNEQFF

D gene: NA
J gene: TRBJ2-2
clone size: NA
V gene: TRBV5-1
CDR3 DNA: TGCGCCAGCAGGACAGGCCTGAACACCGGGGAGCTGTTTTTT
CDR3 protein: CASRTGLNTGELFF

D gene: TRBD2
J gene: TRBJ2-1
clone size: NA
V gene: TRBV20-1
CDR3 DNA: TGCAGTGCTGACGATAGCGGGGGGGCGGTGTACAATGAGCAGTTCTTC
CDR3 protein: CSADDSGGAVYNEQFF

D gene: NA
J gene: TRBJ2-3
clone size: NA
V gene: TRBV7-2
CDR3 DNA: TGTGCCAGCAGCTTAGGGGGGATGGCAGATACGCAGTATTTT
CDR3 protein: CASSLGGMADTQYF

D gene: NA
J gene: TRBJ2-7
clone size: NA
V gene: TRBV12-3/TRBV12-4
CDR3 DNA: TGTGCCAGCAGGTTTGAGGGGATTGCCTACGAGCAGTACTTC
CDR3 protein: CASRFEGIAYEQYF

D gene: NA
J gene: TRBJ2-3
clone size: NA
V gene: TRBV27
CDR3 DNA: TGTGCCAGCAGTTCACGATCAGATACGCAGTATTTT
CDR3 protein: CASSSRSDTQYF

D gene: NA
J gene: TRBJ1-1
clone size: NA
V gene: TRBV25-1
CDR3 DNA: TGTGCCAGCAGTGAATGGGGAAACAGCCTTGGGAACACTGAAGCTTTCTTT
CDR3 protein: CASSEWGNSLGNTEAFF

D gene: TRBD1
J gene: TRBJ1-5
clone size: NA
V gene: TRBV18
CDR3 DNA: TGTGCCAGCTCACGGGGGCAGACAGGGATTAGCAATCAGCCCCAGCATTTT
CDR3 protein: CASSRGQTGISNQPQHF

D gene: NA
J gene: TRBJ2-5
clone size: few
V gene: TRBV6-6
CDR3 DNA: TGTGCCAGCAGTTACCCTCCGTCCCCTGGTGGGGAGACCCAGTACTTC
CDR3 protein: CASSYPPSPGGETQYF

D gene: NA
J gene: TRBJ2-2
clone size: few
V gene: TRBV29-1
CDR3 DNA: TGCAGCGCCGAGAAACGGGGCACGAACACCGGGGAGCTGTTTTTT
CDR3 protein: CSAEKRGTNTGELFF

D gene: NA
J gene: TRBJ2-4
clone size: NA
V gene: TRBV9
CDR3 DNA: TGTGCCAGCAGCCCAGGACATGCCAAAAACATTCAGTACTTC
CDR3 protein: CASSPGHAKNIQYF

D gene: NA
J gene: TRBJ2-1
clone size: NA
V gene: TRBV9
CDR3 DNA: TGTGCCAGCAGCGCTACGATCAGCCCCTTGACGTCCTACAATGAGCAGTTCTTC
CDR3 protein: CASSATISPLTSYNEQFF

D gene: NA
J gene: TRBJ1-1
clone size: few
V gene: TRBV7-2
CDR3 DNA: TGTGCCAGCAGCCGTAGACAGTCTATGTTCGCTTTCTTT
CDR3 protein: CASSRRQSMFAFF

D gene: TRBD2
J gene: TRBJ2-5
clone size: NA
V gene: TRBV4-1
CDR3 DNA: TGCGCCAGCAGCCAAGCTTCGCGGGGGGATCAAGAGACCCAGTACTTC
CDR3 protein: CASSQASRGDQETQYF

D gene: NA
J gene: TRBJ2-7
clone size: NA
V gene: TRBV14
CDR3 DNA: TGTGCCAGCAGCCAGTCCACCGAGCAGTACTTC
CDR3 protein: CASSQSTEQYF

D gene: NA
J gene: TRBJ2-1
clone size: few
V gene: TRBV13
CDR3 DNA: TGTGCCAGCAGCGCAGCCAGCGCTTACAATGAGCAGTTCTTC
CDR3 protein: CASSAASAYNEQFF

D gene: TRBD1
J gene: TRBJ2-7
clone size: NA
V gene: TRBV5-1
CDR3 DNA: TGCGCCAGCAGCTTCGAACAGGGGGCACACGAGCAGTACTTC
CDR3 protein: CASSFEQGAHEQYF

D gene: NA
J gene: TRBJ2-3
clone size: many
V gene: TRBV4-1
CDR3 DNA: TGCGCCAGCAGCAAACGTAGCGCAGATACGCAGTATTTT
CDR3 protein: CASSKRSADTQYF

D gene: NA
J gene: TRBJ1-2
clone size: few
V gene: TRBV5-1
CDR3 DNA: TGCGCCAGCGGCACCGATGTTAACTATGGCTACACCTTC
CDR3 protein: CASGTDVNYGYTF

D gene: NA
J gene: TRBJ2-7
clone size: NA
V gene: TRBV9
CDR3 DNA: TGTGCCAGCAGCGCCCGTGCTGGGACTCTGATCTACAATGAGCAGTACTTC
CDR3 protein: CASSARAGTLIYNEQYF

D gene: NA
J gene: TRBJ2-1
clone size: NA
V gene: TRBV20-1
CDR3 DNA: TGCAGTGCGCCTACTAGATCCAATGAGCAGTTCTTC
CDR3 protein: CSAPTRSNEQFF

D gene: TRBD2
J gene: TRBJ2-1
clone size: NA
V gene: TRBV28
CDR3 DNA: TGTGCCAGCAGTTCGATTATTACCCGACTAGCGGGAGGGCGCAATGAGCAGTTCTTC
CDR3 protein: CASSSIITRLAGGRNEQFF

D gene: NA
J gene: TRBJ2-5
clone size: NA
V gene: TRBV7-3
CDR3 DNA: TGTGCCAGCAGCTTATCGGACTGGAAGGAGCAGTACTTC
CDR3 protein: CASSLSDWKEQYF

D gene: NA
J gene: TRBJ2-3
clone size: NA
V gene: TRBV29-1
CDR3 DNA: TGCAGCGTTGTTGGGGCAGGGGATACGCAGTATTTT
CDR3 protein: CSVVGAGDTQYF

D gene: NA
J gene: TRBJ2-5
clone size: few
V gene: TRBV28
CDR3 DNA: TGTGCCAGCAGTTTACCGCTTTTTGAGCAGCCGGGGGAGACCCAGTACTTC
CDR3 protein: CASSLPLFEQPGETQYF

D gene: TRBD2
J gene: TRBJ2-3
clone size: NA
V gene: TRBV5-4
CDR3 DNA: TGTGCCAGCAGTTCCCCCCCGGGGGGGCTGGATACGCAGTATTTT
CDR3 protein: CASSSPPGGLDTQYF

D gene: NA
J gene: TRBJ2-5
clone size: NA
V gene: TRBV20-1
CDR3 DNA: TGCAGTGCTAGTCCGGGACACGAAGAGACCCAGTACTTC
CDR3 protein: CSASPGHEETQYF

D gene: NA
J gene: TRBJ1-1
clone size: NA
V gene: TRBV29-1
CDR3 DNA: TGCAGCGCGGCCACAGGTGCGAACACTGAAGCTTTCTTT
CDR3 protein: CSAATGANTEAFF

D gene: TRBD2
J gene: TRBJ2-7
clone size: NA
V gene: TRBV20-1
CDR3 DNA: TGCAGTGCTAGAGATCGGAGGCTAGCGGGAGGCCCGAGGGCCGAGCAGTACTTC
CDR3 protein: CSARDRRLAGGPRAEQYF

D gene: NA
J gene: TRBJ2-1
clone size: many
V gene: TRBV4-2
CDR3 DNA: TGTGCCAGCAGCCAAGATTGGGGCGAAGCTTACAATGAGCAGTTCTTC
CDR3 protein: CASSQDWGEAYNEQFF

D gene: NA
J gene: TRBJ2-2
clone size: NA
V gene: TRBV4-3
CDR3 DNA: TGCGCCAGCAGCCCGCAGGGGTTCACCGGGGAGCTGTTTTTT
CDR3 protein: CASSPQGFTGELFF

D gene: TRBD2
J gene: TRBJ2-7
clone size: few
V gene: TRBV28
CDR3 DNA: TGTGCCAGCAGTTTAGTTAGCGGGAGGGCCAACGTCATCGAGCAGTACTTC
CDR3 protein: CASSLVSGRANVIEQYF

D gene: NA
J gene: TRBJ1-5
clone size: NA
V gene: TRBV5-1
CDR3 DNA: TGCGCCAGCAGCTTGTATCCAGGGGTGGATCAGCCCCAGCATTTT
CDR3 protein: CASSLYPGVDQPQHF

D gene: NA
J gene: TRBJ2-1
clone size: NA
V gene: TRBV15
CDR3 DNA: TGTGCCACCGGCAGAGTTGCAGGGTACAATGAGCAGTTCTTC
CDR3 protein: CATGRVAGYNEQFF

D gene: NA
J gene: TRBJ2-7
clone size: few
V gene: TRBV6-2/TRBV6-3
CDR3 DNA: TGTGCCAGCAGTTACTCGGTGGGTCCGGAGCGGAGCGAGCAGTACTTC
CDR3 protein: CASSYSVGPERSEQYF

D gene: NA
J gene: TRBJ2-7
clone size: few
V gene: TRBV9
CDR3 DNA: TGTGCCAGCAGCGTGGTAGCGGAAACCTTCTACGAGCAGTACTTC
CDR3 protein: CASSVVAETFYEQYF

D gene: TRBD1
J gene: TRBJ1-6
clone size: NA
V gene: TRBV12-3/TRBV12-4
CDR3 DNA: TGTGCCAGCAGTTTAAGGACAGGGGTTTCACCCCCCCACTTT
CDR3 protein: CASSLRTGVSPPHF

D gene: NA
J gene: TRBJ2-4
clone size: few
V gene: TRBV29-1
CDR3 DNA: TGCAGCGTTGGCGCCAATGGGGCCAAAAACATTCAGTACTTC
CDR3 protein: CSVGANGAKNIQYF

D gene: NA
J gene: TRBJ1-5
clone size: NA
V gene: TRBV12-3/TRBV12-4
CDR3 DNA: TGTGCCAGCAGTTTGACCGGGACAAACAATCAGCCCCAGCATTTT
CDR3 protein: CASSLTGTNNQPQHF

D gene: TRBD2
J gene: TRBJ2-5
clone size: few
V gene: TRBV6-1
CDR3 DNA: TGTGCCAGCAGTCGGGGACTAGCGGGAGCCCCTTGGTTAGAGACCCAGTACTTC
CDR3 protein: CASSRGLAGAPWLETQYF

D gene: NA
J gene: TRBJ2-1
clone size: few
V gene: TRBV3-1
CDR3 DNA: TGTGCCAGCAGCCAAGGCGGCTGGACGCTCTACAATGAGCAGTTCTTC
CDR3 protein: CASSQGGWTLYNEQFF

D gene: TRBD2
J gene: TRBJ2-3
clone size: NA
V gene: TRBV4-1
CDR3 DNA: TGCGCCAGCAGCCAAAGGACTAGCGTGGGAGATACGCAGTATTTT
CDR3 protein: CASSQRTSVGDTQYF

D gene: NA
J gene: TRBJ1-2
clone size: few
V gene: TRBV30
CDR3 DNA: TGTGCCTGGAGTAAGCGGTACGGGACACCTACGGGCTATGGCTACACCTTC
CDR3 protein: CAWSKRYGTPTGYGYTF

D gene: TRBD2
J gene: TRBJ2-3
clone size: NA
V gene: TRBV6-4
CDR3 DNA: TGTGCCAGCAGCAACGGGGGGGGTAGCACAGATACGCAGTATTTT
CDR3 protein: CASSNGGGSTDTQYF

D gene: TRBD2
J gene: TRBJ2-3
clone size: few
V gene: TRBV20-1
CDR3 DNA: TGCAGTGCTTCGACTAGCGGGGGAAGAGATACGCAGTATTTT
CDR3 protein: CSASTSGGRDTQYF

D gene: NA
J gene: TRBJ2-5
clone size: few
V gene: TRBV12-3/TRBV12-4
CDR3 DNA: TGTGCCAGCAGTTACGGACTCGGTCGGGAAGAGACCCAGTACTTC
CDR3 protein: CASSYGLGREETQYF

D gene: TRBD2
J gene: TRBJ2-7
clone size: few
V gene: TRBV5-1
CDR3 DNA: TGCGCCAGCAGCTTGCCCGGACTAGCGGGGCTCAGAAGCTCCTACAATGAGCAGTACTTC
CDR3 protein: CASSLPGLAGLRSSYNEQYF

D gene: NA
J gene: TRBJ2-7
clone size: few
V gene: TRBV9
CDR3 DNA: TGTGCCAGCAGCGCGGCCGCTGGGACGGTTTACGAGCAGTACTTC
CDR3 protein: CASSAAAGTVYEQYF

D gene: NA
J gene: TRBJ1-5
clone size: NA
V gene: TRBV7-8
CDR3 DNA: TGTGCCAGCAGTACAGGACGGACATATAGCAATCAGCCCCAGCATTTT
CDR3 protein: CASSTGRTYSNQPQHF

D gene: TRBD1
J gene: TRBJ2-1
clone size: NA
V gene: TRBV15
CDR3 DNA: TGTGCCACCACCCCGGACAGGGGAACCTACAATGAGCAGTTCTTC
CDR3 protein: CATTPDRGTYNEQFF

D gene: NA
J gene: TRBJ2-7
clone size: NA
V gene: TRBV7-9
CDR3 DNA: TGTGCCAGCAGCCAAAACCGAGGAACCTACGAGCAGTACTTC
CDR3 protein: CASSQNRGTYEQYF

D gene: NA
J gene: TRBJ2-3
clone size: NA
V gene: TRBV5-1
CDR3 DNA: TGCGCCAGCAGCTTGGCTCGCGGGGGCCCCACAGATACGCAGTATTTT
CDR3 protein: CASSLARGGPTDTQYF

D gene: NA
J gene: TRBJ1-1
clone size: NA
V gene: TRBV7-2
CDR3 DNA: TGTGCCAGCAGCTTAGCCCAAGGACAGAACACTGAAGCTTTCTTT
CDR3 protein: CASSLAQGQNTEAFF

D gene: NA
J gene: TRBJ1-6
clone size: NA
V gene: TRBV20-1
CDR3 DNA: TGCAGTGCTAGAGTGCCCCTTATCCGGGCCACTAATTCACCCCTCCACTTT
CDR3 protein: CSARVPLIRATNSPLHF

D gene: NA
J gene: TRBJ2-3
clone size: NA
V gene: TRBV3-1
CDR3 DNA: TGTGCCAGCAGCCAAGGTGGACAGTCAGGGGCAGATACGCAGTATTTT
CDR3 protein: CASSQGGQSGADTQYF

D gene: TRBD1
J gene: TRBJ2-4
clone size: few
V gene: TRBV6-5
CDR3 DNA: TGTGCCAGCAGGCCGGGACAGGGACTCCTTCAGTACTTC
CDR3 protein: CASRPGQGLLQYF

D gene: NA
J gene: TRBJ1-6
clone size: few
V gene: TRBV27
CDR3 DNA: TGTGCCAGCAGTTTAGAAGGCAGGGCATCACCCCTCCACTTT
CDR3 protein: CASSLEGRASPLHF